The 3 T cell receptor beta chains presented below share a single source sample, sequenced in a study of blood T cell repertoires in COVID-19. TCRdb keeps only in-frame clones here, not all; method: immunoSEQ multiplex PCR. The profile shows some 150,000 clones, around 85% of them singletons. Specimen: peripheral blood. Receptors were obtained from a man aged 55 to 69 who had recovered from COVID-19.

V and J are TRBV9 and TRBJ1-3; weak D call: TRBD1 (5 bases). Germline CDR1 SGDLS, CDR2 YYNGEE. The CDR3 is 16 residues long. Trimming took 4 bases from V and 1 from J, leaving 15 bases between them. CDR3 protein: CASSNPGGGSGNTIYF. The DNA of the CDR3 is TGTGCCAGCAGCAACCCTGGGGGGGGATCTGGAAACACCATATATTTT. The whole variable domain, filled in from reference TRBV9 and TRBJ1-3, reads DSGVTQTPKHLITATGQRVTLRCSPRSGDLSVYWYQQSLDQGLQFLIQYYNGEERAKGNILERFSAQQFPDLHSELNLSSLELGDSALYFCASSNPGGGSGNTIYFGEGSWLTVV.

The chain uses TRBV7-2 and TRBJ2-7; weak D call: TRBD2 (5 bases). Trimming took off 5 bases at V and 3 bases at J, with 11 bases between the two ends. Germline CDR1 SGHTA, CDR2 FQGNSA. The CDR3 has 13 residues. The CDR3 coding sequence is TGTGCCAGCAGCCTCTCCGGGGTCTACGAGCAGTACTTC. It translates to CASSLSGVYEQYF. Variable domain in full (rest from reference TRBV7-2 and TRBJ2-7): GAGVSQSPSNKVTEKGKDVELRCDPISGHTALYWYRQSLGQGLEFLIYFQGNSAPDKSGLPSDRFSAERTGGSVSTLTIQRTQQEDSAVYLCASSLSGVYEQYFGPGTRLTVT.

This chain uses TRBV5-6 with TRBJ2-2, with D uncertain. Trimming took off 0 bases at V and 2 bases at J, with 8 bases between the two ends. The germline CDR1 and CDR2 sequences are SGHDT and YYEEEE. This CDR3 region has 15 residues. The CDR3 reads CASSLGSLNTGELFF. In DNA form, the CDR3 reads TGTGCCAGCAGCTTGGGATCTCTAAACACCGGGGAGCTGTTTTTT.